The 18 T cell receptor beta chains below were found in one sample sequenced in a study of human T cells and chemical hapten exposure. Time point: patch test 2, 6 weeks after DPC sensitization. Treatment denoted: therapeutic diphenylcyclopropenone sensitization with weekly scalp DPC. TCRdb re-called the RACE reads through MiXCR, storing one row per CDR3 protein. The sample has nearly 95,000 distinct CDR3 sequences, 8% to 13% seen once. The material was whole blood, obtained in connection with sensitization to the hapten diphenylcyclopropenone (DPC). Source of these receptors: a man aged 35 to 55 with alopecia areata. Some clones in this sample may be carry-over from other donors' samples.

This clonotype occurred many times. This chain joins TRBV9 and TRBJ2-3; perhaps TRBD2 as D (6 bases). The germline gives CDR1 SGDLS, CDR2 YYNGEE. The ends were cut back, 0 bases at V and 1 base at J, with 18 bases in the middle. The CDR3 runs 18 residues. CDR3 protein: CASSVGVGRGLGTDTQYF. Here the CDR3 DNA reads TGTGCCAGCAGCGTAGGGGTCGGGAGAGGTCTTGGCACAGATACGCAGTATTTT. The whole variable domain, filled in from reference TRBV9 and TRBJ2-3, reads DSGVTQTPKHLITATGQRVTLRCSPRSGDLSVYWYQQSLDQGLQFLIQYYNGEERAKGNILERFSAQQFPDLHSELNLSSLELGDSALYFCASSVGVGRGLGTDTQYFGPGTRLTVL.

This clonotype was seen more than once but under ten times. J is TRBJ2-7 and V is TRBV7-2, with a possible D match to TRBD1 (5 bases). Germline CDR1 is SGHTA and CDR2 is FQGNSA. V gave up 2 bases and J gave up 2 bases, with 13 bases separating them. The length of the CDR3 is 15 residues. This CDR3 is CASSLNYQTAYEQYF. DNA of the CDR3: TGTGCCAGCAGCTTAAATTATCAGACAGCCTACGAGCAGTACTTC.

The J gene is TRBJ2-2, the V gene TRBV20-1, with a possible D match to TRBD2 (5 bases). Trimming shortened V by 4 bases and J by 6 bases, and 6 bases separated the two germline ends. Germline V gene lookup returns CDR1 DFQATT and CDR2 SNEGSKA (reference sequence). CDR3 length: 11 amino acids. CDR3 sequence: CSATEAGELFF. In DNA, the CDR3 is TGCAGTGCTACGGAGGCCGGGGAGCTGTTTTTT.

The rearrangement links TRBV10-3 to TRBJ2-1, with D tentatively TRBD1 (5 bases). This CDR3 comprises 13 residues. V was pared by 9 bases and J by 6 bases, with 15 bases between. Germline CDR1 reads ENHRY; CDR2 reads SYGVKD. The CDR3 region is CAMGHGTLNEQFF. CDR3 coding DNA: TGTGCCATGGGGCACGGAACACTCAATGAGCAGTTCTTC.

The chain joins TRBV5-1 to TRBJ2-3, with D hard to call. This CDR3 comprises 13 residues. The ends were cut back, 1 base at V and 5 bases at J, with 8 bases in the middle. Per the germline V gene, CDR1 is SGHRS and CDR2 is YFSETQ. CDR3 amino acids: CASSLQVVDTQYF. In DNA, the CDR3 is TGCGCCAGCAGCTTGCAAGTGGTAGATACGCAGTATTTT.

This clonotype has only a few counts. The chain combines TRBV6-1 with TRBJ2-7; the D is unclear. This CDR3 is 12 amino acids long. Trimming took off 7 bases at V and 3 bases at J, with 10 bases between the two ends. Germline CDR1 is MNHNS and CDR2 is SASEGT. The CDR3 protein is CASIGWGYEQYV. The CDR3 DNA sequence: TGTGCCAGCATAGGTTGGGGCTACGAGCAGTACGTC.

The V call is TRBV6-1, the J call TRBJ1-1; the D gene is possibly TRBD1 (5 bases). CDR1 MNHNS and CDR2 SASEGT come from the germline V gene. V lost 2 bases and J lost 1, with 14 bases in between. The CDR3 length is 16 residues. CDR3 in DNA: TGTGCCAGCAGTGAACAGGCTTTGAGGGGGAACACTGAAGCTTTCTTT. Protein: CASSEQALRGNTEAFF.

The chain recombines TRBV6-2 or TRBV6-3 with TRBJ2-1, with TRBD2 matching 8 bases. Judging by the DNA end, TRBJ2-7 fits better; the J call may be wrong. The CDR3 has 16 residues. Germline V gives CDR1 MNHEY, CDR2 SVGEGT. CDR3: CASSTGLAIPPIEQYF. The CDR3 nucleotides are TGTGCCAGCAGTACAGGACTAGCCATCCCCCCAATTGAGCAGTACTTC.

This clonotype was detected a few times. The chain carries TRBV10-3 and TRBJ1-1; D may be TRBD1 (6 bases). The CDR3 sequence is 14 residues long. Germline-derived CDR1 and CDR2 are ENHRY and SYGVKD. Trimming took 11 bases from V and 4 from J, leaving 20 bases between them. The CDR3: CASSRDKVPTEAFF. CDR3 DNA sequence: TGTGCCTCCTCCCGGGACAAAGTCCCCACTGAAGCTTTCTTT.

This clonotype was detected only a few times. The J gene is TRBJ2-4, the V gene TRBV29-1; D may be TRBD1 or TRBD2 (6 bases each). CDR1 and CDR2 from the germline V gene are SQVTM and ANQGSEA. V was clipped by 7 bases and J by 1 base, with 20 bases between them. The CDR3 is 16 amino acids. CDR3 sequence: CSAGDTLRGAKNIQYF. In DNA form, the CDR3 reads TGCAGCGCAGGGGACACCCTACGGGGGGCCAAAAACATTCAGTACTTC. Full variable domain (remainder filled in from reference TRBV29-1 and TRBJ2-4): SAVISQKPSRDICQRGTSLTIQCQVDSQVTMMFWYRQQPGQSLTLIATANQGSEATYESGFVIDKFPISRPNLTFSTLTVSNMSPEDSSIYLCSAGDTLRGAKNIQYFGAGTRLSVL.

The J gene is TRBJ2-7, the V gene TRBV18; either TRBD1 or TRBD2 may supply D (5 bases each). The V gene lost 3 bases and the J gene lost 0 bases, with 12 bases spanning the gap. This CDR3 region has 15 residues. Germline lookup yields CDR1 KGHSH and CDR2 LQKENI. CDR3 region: CASSPGDVNSYEQYV. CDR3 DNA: TGTGCCAGCTCACCGGGGGACGTCAACTCCTACGAGCAGTACGTC.

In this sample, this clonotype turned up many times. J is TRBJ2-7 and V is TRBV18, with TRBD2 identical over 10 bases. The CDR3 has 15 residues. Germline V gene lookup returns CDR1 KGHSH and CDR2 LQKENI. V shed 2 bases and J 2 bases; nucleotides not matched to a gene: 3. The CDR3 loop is CASSPLGTSAYEQYV. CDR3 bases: TGTGCCAGCTCACCATTAGGGACTAGCGCCTACGAGCAGTACGTC.

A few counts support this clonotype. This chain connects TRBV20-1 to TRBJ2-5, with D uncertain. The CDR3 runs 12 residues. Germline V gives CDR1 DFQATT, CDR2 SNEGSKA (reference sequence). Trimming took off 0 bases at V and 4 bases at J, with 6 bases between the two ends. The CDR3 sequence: CSARDVVETQYF. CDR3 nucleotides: TGCAGTGCTAGAGATGTGGTAGAGACCCAGTACTTC.

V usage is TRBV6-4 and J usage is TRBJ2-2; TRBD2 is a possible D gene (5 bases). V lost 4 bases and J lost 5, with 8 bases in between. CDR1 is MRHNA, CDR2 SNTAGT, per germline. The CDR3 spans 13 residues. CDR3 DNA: TGTGCCAGCAGTGTGAGGGAAACCGGGGAGCTGTTTTTT. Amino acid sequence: CASSVRETGELFF.

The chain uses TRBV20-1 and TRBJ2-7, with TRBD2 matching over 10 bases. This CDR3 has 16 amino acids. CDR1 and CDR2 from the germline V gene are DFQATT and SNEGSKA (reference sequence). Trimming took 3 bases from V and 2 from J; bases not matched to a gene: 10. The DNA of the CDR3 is TGCAGTGCTAGTGACCGACTAGCGGGCCCAGCCTACGAGCAGTACGTC. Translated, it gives CSASDRLAGPAYEQYV.

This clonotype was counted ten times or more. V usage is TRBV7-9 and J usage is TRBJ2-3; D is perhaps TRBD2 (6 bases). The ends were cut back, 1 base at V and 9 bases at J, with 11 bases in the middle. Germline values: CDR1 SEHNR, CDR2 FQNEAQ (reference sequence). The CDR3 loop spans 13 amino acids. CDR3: CASSLGAAGTQYF. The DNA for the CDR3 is TGTGCCAGCAGCTTAGGTGCTGCGGGGACGCAGTATTTT.

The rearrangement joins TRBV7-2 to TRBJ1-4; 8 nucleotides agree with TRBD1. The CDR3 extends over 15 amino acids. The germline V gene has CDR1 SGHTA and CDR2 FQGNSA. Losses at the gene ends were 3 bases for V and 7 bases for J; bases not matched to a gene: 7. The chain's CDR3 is CASSFQGAGGEKLFF. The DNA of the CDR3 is TGTGCCAGCAGCTTCCAGGGGGCGGGAGGTGAAAAACTGTTTTTT. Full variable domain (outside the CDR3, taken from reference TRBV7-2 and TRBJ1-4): GAGVSQSPSNKVTEKGKDVELRCDPISGHTALYWYRQSLGQGLEFLIYFQGNSAPDKSGLPSDRFSAERTGGSVSTLTIQRTQQEDSAVYLCASSFQGAGGEKLFFGSGTQLSVL.

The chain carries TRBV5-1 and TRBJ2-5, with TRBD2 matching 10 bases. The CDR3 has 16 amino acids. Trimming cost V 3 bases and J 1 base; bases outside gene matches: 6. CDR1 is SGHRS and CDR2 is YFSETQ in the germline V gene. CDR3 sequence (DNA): TGCGCCAGCAGCTCCATAGCGGGAGGACTCCAAGAGACCCAGTACTTC. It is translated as CASSSIAGGLQETQYF. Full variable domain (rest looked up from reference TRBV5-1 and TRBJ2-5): KAGVTQTPRYLIKTRGQQVTLSCSPISGHRSVSWYQQTPGQGLQFLFEYFSETQRNKGNFPGRFSGRQFSNSRSEMNVSTLELGDSALYLCASSSIAGGLQETQYFGPGTRLLVL.